This entry describes one T cell receptor beta chain. This same CDR3 is encoded by further DNA sequences in the sample. This sample was taken from a study of cytomegalovirus exposure and HLA in healthy donors. 60 Vbeta and 13 Jbeta primers were used in PCR. The method was immunoSEQ multiplex PCR; TCRdb's version includes in-frame clones alone and lacks a portion of them. The table shows 120,000 to 150,000 clones, with over 70% occurring only once. CDR1 is SGHRS, CDR2 YFSETQ, per germline. The junction had 17 bases not matched to a gene; V was cut back by 5 bases and J by 5 bases. The CDR3 covers 18 residues.

The chain employs TRBV5-1 and TRBJ2-2, with 8 nucleotides matching TRBD1. Sequenced material: PBMCs. This TCR derives from a woman in her 40s in good health and CMV-seropositive. The CDR3 here is CASRGGLAGGQPTGELFF. The CDR3 DNA reads TGCGCCAGCAGAGGAGGGCTAGCAGGGGGCCAACCGACCGGGGAGCTGTTTTTT.